What follows are 9 T cell receptor beta chains derived from one specimen sequenced in a study of T-cell memory formation after mild COVID-19. TCRdb independently ran MiXCR on the 5' RACE reads; one entry per CDR3 protein. The table lists about 40,000 distinct CDR3 sequences, over 5% of them singletons. Sequences were obtained from PBMCs or a T cell subset sorted from them (not recorded which). The receptors here all came from an adult who had mild COVID-19 (a few samples of this study predate the infection). Cell type and time point are not known.

This clonotype was detected ten times or more. The genes are TRBV29-1 and TRBJ2-7; either TRBD1 or TRBD2 may supply D (6 bases each). In germline, CDR1 is SQVTM, CDR2 ANQGSEA. V was cut by 7 bases and J by 6 bases, with 16 bases left in between. The CDR3 sequence is 12 residues long. Here the CDR3 DNA reads TGCAGCGCATTCGGGGGCATGGCCGAGCAGTACTTC. This gives the protein CSAFGGMAEQYF.

The rearrangement joins TRBV7-2 to TRBJ1-2, with TRBD1 matching over 7 bases. V was clipped by 3 bases and J by 8 bases; unmatched bases: 9. The CDR3 is 14 amino acids. From germline, CDR1 is SGHTA and CDR2 FQGNSA. The CDR3 here is CASSFSRDSGGYTF. The CDR3 DNA sequence: TGTGCCAGCAGCTTTTCCAGGGACAGTGGAGGCTACACCTTC.

This clonotype was seen at least ten times. The chain uses TRBV27 and TRBJ2-7; unclear D gene. The CDR3 length is 9 residues. Trimming removed 11 bases from V and 4 bases from J, with 6 bases in between. Germline values: CDR1 MNHEY, CDR2 SMNVEV (reference sequence). The CDR3: CAAGYEQYF. CDR3 coding DNA: TGTGCCGCCGGGTACGAGCAGTACTTC.

The gene calls are TRBV28 and TRBJ2-7, with a possible D match to TRBD2 (6 bases). Germline lookup yields CDR1 MDHEN and CDR2 SYDVKM. V lost 7 bases and J 2 bases, leaving 15 bases between the germline ends. This CDR3 contains 14 residues. CDR3 in DNA: TGTGCCAGCAAAGTGGGGAGGCCACCCTACGAGCAGTACTTC. Translated: CASKVGRPPYEQYF.

This clonotype showed up just a few times. CDR3 sequence reads: CATSDTDREEQFF. CDR3 bases: TGTGCCACCAGTGATACCGACAGGGAAGAGCAGTTCTTC. This chain links TRBV24-1 with TRBJ2-1; 7 bases are a match to TRBD1. Germline-derived CDR1 and CDR2 are KGHDR and SFDVKD. The CDR3 has 13 amino acids. Trimming cost V 3 bases and J 10 bases; bases outside gene matches: 5.

The sample holds a few counts of this clonotype. The genes are TRBV9 and TRBJ2-1; TRBD2 might be the D (5 bases). The V and J ends lost 3 bases and 8 bases respectively, with 27 bases between them. This CDR3 has 18 residues. The germline CDR1 and CDR2 sequences are SGDLS and YYNGEE. The CDR3 coding sequence is TGTGCCAGCAGCGGAGACCCTGAGACTGGAGGCCCCTTGGATGAGCAGTTCTTC. It is translated as CASSGDPETGGPLDEQFF.

Ten or more counts support this clonotype. V and J are TRBV5-1 and TRBJ1-1; possibly TRBD1 for D (6 bases). CDR3 length: 14 amino acids. V dropped 5 bases and J dropped 7 bases, with 18 bases sitting between them. Germline V gives CDR1 SGHRS, CDR2 YFSETQ. The CDR3 coding sequence is TGCGCCAGCAGGAGCGGCGGGGGCAGGAGTGAAGCTTTCTTT. Its protein product is CASRSGGGRSEAFF.

The chain recombines TRBV12-3 or TRBV12-4 with TRBJ1-1; D gene uncertain. CDR3 size: 11 residues. V lost 10 bases and J 1 base, leaving 7 bases between the germline ends. CDR3 amino acids: CATYRNTEAFF. CDR3 nucleotides: TGTGCCACATACAGGAACACTGAAGCTTTCTTT.

This clonotype was counted ten times or more. The rearrangement joins TRBV6-5 to TRBJ1-1; 11 positions match TRBD1. There are 16 residues in the CDR3. Germline trimming cut 6 bases from V and 1 base from J; bases unmatched to any gene: 7. Germline V lookup: CDR1 MNHEY, CDR2 SVGAGI. CDR3 bases: TGTGCCAGCAGCCCGGGACAGGGGGGAGCGAACACTGAAGCTTTCTTT. Its protein product is CASSPGQGGANTEAFF.